The present T cell receptor (beta chain) was sequenced within a study of cytomegalovirus exposure and HLA in healthy donors. Study outcomes and limitations: A prior analysis recorded that most TCR beta V segments were productive about 87% or about 30% of the time. In a later analysis, compared with equally common non-associated chains, HLA-associated beta chains were more expanded.

A remark on this clone: The antigen remains undetermined.

The PCR employed 60 Vbeta primers together with 13 Jbeta primers. Authors' processing steps: Some 12 million shared chains were among the roughly 80 million unique TCR beta chains that a later analysis counted. Profiling relied on immunoSEQ multiplex PCR, and the TCRdb table lists in-frame clones only, not all of them. V, J and clone size were drawn from that table, and D and trimming were deduced from the DNA. Of 280,000 or so clones in the sample, 85% to 90% were seen once. The clonotype originates from a woman between 18 and 29 years old in good health and CMV-seronegative. Material for sequencing was PBMCs.

CDR3 nucleotides: TGTGCCAGCAGTTTTGGGGGCGGAAGCAATCAGCCCCAGCATTTT. Protein: CASSFGGGSNQPQHF. The J gene is TRBJ1-5, the V gene TRBV27; D perhaps matches TRBD1 (6 bases). Germline V lookup: CDR1 MNHEY, CDR2 SMNVEV (reference sequence). This CDR3 is 15 amino acids long. V lost 3 bases and J 1 base, leaving 10 bases between the germline ends.